This TCR beta chain was identified in a study of cytomegalovirus exposure and HLA in healthy donors. About the study: Caucasian-associated ancestry cluster membership applied to about 80% of around 400 genotyped donors. Study-level results: The authors assumed roughly uniform sequencing depth across donors for presence/absence analyses.

The CDR3 is made up of 11 amino acids. Per the germline V gene, CDR1 is GTSNPN and CDR2 is SVGIG (reference sequence). Trimming left V 4 bases short and J 14 bases short, with 12 bases between. To note about this clone: Its antigen is not known.

The PCR contained 60 Vbeta and 13 Jbeta primers. Profiled with immunoSEQ multiplex PCR; TCRdb holds only in-frame clones, not every one. The sample shows about 110,000 clones, 65% to 80% of them seen only once. The V and J genes are TRBV30 and TRBJ1-6, with a possible D match to TRBD1 (6 bases). This sequence originates from a woman in her forties or fifties in good health and CMV-seropositive. Source material: PBMCs. The CDR3 region is CAWKTGLALHF. The CDR3 nucleotides are TGTGCCTGGAAAACAGGGCTGGCCCTCCACTTT.